Listed below are T cell receptor beta chains from one sample, sequenced in a study of blood T cell repertoires in COVID-19. The assay was immunoSEQ multiplex PCR, and TCRdb's table has in-frame clones only and misses some. Counted here are approximately 70,000 clones, around 88% occurring once; the ten biggest clones make up roughly 6.7%. What was sequenced was peripheral blood. These receptors all come from a woman between 65 and 79 years old with acute or convalescent COVID-19. The CDR3 runs from the conserved cysteine through the conserved F or W. A D gene is named only where the DNA matches it firmly. Clone size is shown for a subset of rows, as once, few, many or a class of expanded clone.

>TRBJ2-2|.|TRBV5-5|.
TGTGCCAGCAGTGACTACAGGGAGCGGGAGCTGTTTTTT
CASSDYRERELFF
>TRBJ2-1|.|TRBV7-3|.
TGTGCCAGCAGCTTAAGTGGGCCCGGGACAGAGCAGTTCTTC
CASSLSGPGTEQFF
>TRBJ1-1|TRBD1|TRBV9|.
TGTGCCAGCAGCGTAGGGGGACAGTCGAGCACTGAAGCTTTCTTT
CASSVGGQSSTEAFF
>TRBJ2-2|TRBD1|TRBV28|few
TGTGCCAGCAGTCTGAGACAGGGATTCACCGGGGAGCTGTTTTTT
CASSLRQGFTGELFF
>TRBJ1-1|TRBD1|TRBV4-3|.
TGCGCCAGCAGCCAAGATGCATGGGACAGGGGAGCCACTGAAGCTTTCTTT
CASSQDAWDRGATEAFF
>TRBJ1-1|TRBD1|TRBV2|.
TGTGCCGGACAGGGTCTGAACACTGAAGCTTTCTTT
CAGQGLNTEAFF
>TRBJ1-4|TRBD1|TRBV25-1|.
TGTGCCAGCAGTGAAGGCAGCAGGGGGCCTGAAAAACTGTTTTTT
CASSEGSRGPEKLFF
>TRBJ2-3|TRBD1|TRBV19|few
TGTGCCAGTAGTATAGAAAGTGGTGGGACAGGGCCGCAGTATTTT
CASSIESGGTGPQYF
>TRBJ1-2|.|TRBV24-1|.
TGTGCCACCAGTGATTCGGGACATAACTATGGCTACACCTTC
CATSDSGHNYGYTF
>TRBJ1-4|.|TRBV11-2|once
TGTGCCAGCAGCTTGGGGCAGGGCGAAAACACTAATGAAAAACTGTTTTTT
CASSLGQGENTNEKLFF
>TRBJ2-2|.|TRBV19|.
TGTGCCAGTAGTCCTTCGGGTAACACCGGGGAGCTGTTTTTT
CASSPSGNTGELFF
>TRBJ2-5|TRBD1|TRBV5-1|once
TGCGCCAGCAGCGCGCGGACAGGTGATGGAGAGACCCAGTACTTC
CASSARTGDGETQYF
>TRBJ2-3|.|TRBV6-5|once
TGTGCCAGCAGTATTTCAGGGTCCCTATCGCAGTATTTT
CASSISGSLSQYF
>TRBJ1-6|TRBD1|TRBV3-1/TRBV3-2|.
TGTGCCAGCAGCCAATGGGGACAGGAATCACCCCTCCACTTT
CASSQWGQESPLHF
>TRBJ1-2|TRBD1|TRBV14|.
TGTGCCAGCAGCCCAAGGACAGGGTACTATGGCTACACCTTC
CASSPRTGYYGYTF
>TRBJ1-5|.|TRBV28|few
TGTGCCAGCACCTGGACGAGGGGCAATCAGCCCCAGCATTTT
CASTWTRGNQPQHF
>TRBJ1-2|.|TRBV28|few
TGTGCCAGCAGTTTGCTCAGGGTGCTAACTTATGGCTACACCTTC
CASSLLRVLTYGYTF
>TRBJ2-5|TRBD2|TRBV20-1|.
TGCAGTACTAGCGGTCAAGAGACCCAGTACTTC
CSTSGQETQYF
>TRBJ2-5|TRBD1|TRBV28|.
TGTGCCAGCAGTCCTTCCGGGACAGGGGGCTTCCAAGAGACCCAGTACTTC
CASSPSGTGGFQETQYF
>TRBJ2-1|.|TRBV11-2|.
TGTGCCAGCAGTCGCGAGACCTACAATGAGCAGTTCTTC
CASSRETYNEQFF
>TRBJ1-2|TRBD1|TRBV6-5|.
TGTGCCAGCAGTTACGGGTACAGGGGTTATGGCTACACCTTC
CASSYGYRGYGYTF
>TRBJ2-3|TRBD2|TRBV6-6|once
TGTGCCAGCAGCCCCACTAGCGGGGTAAGCACAGATACGCAGTATTTT
CASSPTSGVSTDTQYF
>TRBJ2-3|TRBD1|TRBV28|.
TGTGCCAGCAGTTCCAGGGACAGGCCAAATACGCAGTATTTT
CASSSRDRPNTQYF
>TRBJ1-6|.|TRBV6-5|.
TGTGCCAGCAGTAAACAGGGATCCAATAATTCACCCCTCCACTTT
CASSKQGSNNSPLHF
>TRBJ2-1|TRBD1|TRBV28|.
TGTGCCAGCAGTCAGGGGGCAATTGAGGGAGCGGATGAGCAGTTCTTC
CASSQGAIEGADEQFF
>TRBJ1-4|.|TRBV5-1|.
TGCGCCAGCAGCTTGGAGCCTTATAATGAAAAACTGTTTTTT
CASSLEPYNEKLFF
>TRBJ2-3|.|TRBV10-3|.
TGTGCCATCAGTGAGGGTACGGTACCAGATACGCAGTATTTT
CAISEGTVPDTQYF
>TRBJ1-1|TRBD1|TRBV28|.
TGTGCCAGCAGTTCATTAGGACAGGCGAACACTGAAGCTTTCTTT
CASSSLGQANTEAFF
>TRBJ1-1|.|TRBV18|.
TGTGCCAGCTCACCACGACCGCTACTAAGGGAAGGGGACACTGAAGCTTTCTTT
CASSPRPLLREGDTEAFF
>TRBJ2-7|.|TRBV7-2|.
TGTGCCAGCAGCTTAGAGGCAGGGGTCCCCTACGAGCAGTACTTC
CASSLEAGVPYEQYF
>TRBJ2-3|.|TRBV9|.
TGTGCCAGCAGCGAACTACTTTCTAGCACAGATACGCAGTATTTT
CASSELLSSTDTQYF
>TRBJ2-3|TRBD2|TRBV4-1|.
TGCGCCAGCAGCCATACGGTGAGCGGGGGGCGCACAGATACGCAGTATTTT
CASSHTVSGGRTDTQYF
>TRBJ2-1|.|TRBV6-5|.
TGTGCCAGCAGTTACAGAGCGAACAGGTTCAATGAGCAGTTCTTC
CASSYRANRFNEQFF
>TRBJ1-2|.|TRBV7-6|.
TGTGCCAGCAGCTCCCAGGGGCGCTCTAACTATGGCTACACCTTC
CASSSQGRSNYGYTF
>TRBJ1-2|.|TRBV5-1|.
TGCGCCAGCAGCTTGGCCAGCGGGGGGTTCTATGGCTACACCTTC
CASSLASGGFYGYTF
>TRBJ1-1|.|TRBV28|.
TGTGCCAGCAGTTTGAGAGGGCAATCGACTGAAGCTTTCTTT
CASSLRGQSTEAFF
>TRBJ1-4|.|TRBV18|.
TGTGCCAGCTCACCAGGGACTCCCCGCGAAAAACTGTTTTTT
CASSPGTPREKLFF
>TRBJ2-2|.|TRBV7-8|once
TGTGCCAGCAGCATCAAGACAGCGGGCACCGGGGAGCTGTTTTTT
CASSIKTAGTGELFF
>TRBJ1-2|TRBD1|TRBV9|.
TGTGCCAGCAGGAGTCGGGACAGCCCCTATGGCTACACCTTC
CASRSRDSPYGYTF
>TRBJ1-6|.|TRBV19|once
TGTGCCAGTAGTATAAGGACAGACTCACCCCTCCACTTT
CASSIRTDSPLHF
>TRBJ2-5|TRBD2|TRBV7-9|.
TGTGCCAGCAGCCCCATTGGACTAGCGGAACAAGAGACCCAGTACTTC
CASSPIGLAEQETQYF
>TRBJ2-7|.|TRBV4-1|.
TGCGCCAGCAGCCATAAGAGGGCGGGACCCTCCTACGAGCAGTACTTC
CASSHKRAGPSYEQYF
>TRBJ1-2|.|TRBV6-6|.
TGTGCCAGCAGGGTTACCCCGCCACTCTCCTATGGCTACACCTTC
CASRVTPPLSYGYTF